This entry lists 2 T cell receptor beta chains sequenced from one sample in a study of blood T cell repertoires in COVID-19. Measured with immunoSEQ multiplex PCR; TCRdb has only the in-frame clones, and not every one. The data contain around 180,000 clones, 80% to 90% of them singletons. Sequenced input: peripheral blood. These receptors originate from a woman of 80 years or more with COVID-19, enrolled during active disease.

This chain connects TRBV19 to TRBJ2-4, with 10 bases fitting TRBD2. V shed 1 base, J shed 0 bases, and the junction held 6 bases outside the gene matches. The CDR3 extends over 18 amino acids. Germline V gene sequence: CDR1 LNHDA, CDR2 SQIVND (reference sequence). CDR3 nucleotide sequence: TGTGCCAGTAGTATAGGGTGGACTAGCGGCTTAGCCAAAAACATTCAGTACTTC. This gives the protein CASSIGWTSGLAKNIQYF. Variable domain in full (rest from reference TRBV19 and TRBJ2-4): DGGITQSPKYLFRKEGQNVTLSCEQNLNHDAMYWYRQDPGQGLRLIYYSQIVNDFQKGDIAEGYSVSREKKESFPLTVTSAQKNPTAFYLCASSIGWTSGLAKNIQYFGAGTRLSVL.

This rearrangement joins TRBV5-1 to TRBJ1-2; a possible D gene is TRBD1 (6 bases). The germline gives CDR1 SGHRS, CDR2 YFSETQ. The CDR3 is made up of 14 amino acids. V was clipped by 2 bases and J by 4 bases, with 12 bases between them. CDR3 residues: CASSFAGVGYGYTF. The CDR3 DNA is TGCGCCAGCAGCTTCGCAGGGGTCGGCTATGGCTACACCTTC. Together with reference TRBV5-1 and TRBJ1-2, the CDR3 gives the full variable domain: KAGVTQTPRYLIKTRGQQVTLSCSPISGHRSVSWYQQTPGQGLQFLFEYFSETQRNKGNFPGRFSGRQFSNSRSEMNVSTLELGDSALYLCASSFAGVGYGYTFGSGTRLTVV.